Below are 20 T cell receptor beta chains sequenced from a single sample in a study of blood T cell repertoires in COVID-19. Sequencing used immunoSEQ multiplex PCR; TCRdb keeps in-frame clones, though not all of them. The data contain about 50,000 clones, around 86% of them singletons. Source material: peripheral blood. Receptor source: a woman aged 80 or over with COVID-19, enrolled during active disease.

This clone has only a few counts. Written as DNA, the CDR3 is TGTGCCAGCAGTCCCCGACAGGGCGCTGAAGCTTTCTTT. Its protein is CASSPRQGAEAFF. This sequence joins TRBV12-3 or TRBV12-4 and TRBJ1-1; 7 bases are shared with TRBD1. The CDR3 is 13 residues long. V lost 5 bases, J lost 6 bases, and 6 bases stayed unmatched.

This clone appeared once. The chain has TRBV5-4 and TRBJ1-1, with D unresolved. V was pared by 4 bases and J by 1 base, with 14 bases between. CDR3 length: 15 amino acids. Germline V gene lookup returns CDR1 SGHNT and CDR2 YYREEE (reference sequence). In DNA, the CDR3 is TGTGCCAGCAGCATATCTTTAACTTCGAACACTGAAGCTTTCTTT. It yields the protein CASSISLTSNTEAFF.

The CDR3: CASSLESTEAFF. In nucleotides, the CDR3 is TGCGCCAGCAGCCTGGAATCGACTGAAGCTTTCTTT. The V gene is TRBV5-1, the J gene TRBJ1-1, with no clear D. Germline V gene sequence: CDR1 SGHRS, CDR2 YFSETQ. V gave up 4 bases and J gave up 5 bases, with 9 bases separating them. The CDR3 totals 12 residues.

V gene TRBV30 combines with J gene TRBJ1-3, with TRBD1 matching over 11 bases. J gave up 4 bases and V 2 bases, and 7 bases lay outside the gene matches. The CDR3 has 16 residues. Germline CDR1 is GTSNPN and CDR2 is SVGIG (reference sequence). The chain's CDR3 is CAWSPRTGGFGNTIYF. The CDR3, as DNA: TGTGCCTGGAGTCCCCGGACAGGGGGCTTCGGAAACACCATATATTTT.

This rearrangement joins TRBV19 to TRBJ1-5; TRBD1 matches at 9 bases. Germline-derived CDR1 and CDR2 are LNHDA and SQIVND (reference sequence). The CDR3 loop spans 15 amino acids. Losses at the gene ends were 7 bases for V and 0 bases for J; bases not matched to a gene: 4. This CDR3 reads CASIRDRASNQPQHF. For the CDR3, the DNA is TGTGCCAGTATCAGGGACAGGGCTAGCAATCAGCCCCAGCATTTT.

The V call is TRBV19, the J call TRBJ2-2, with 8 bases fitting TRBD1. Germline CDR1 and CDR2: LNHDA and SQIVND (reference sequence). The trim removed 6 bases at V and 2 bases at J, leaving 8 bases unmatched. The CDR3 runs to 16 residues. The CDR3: CASRWTGKSNTGELFF. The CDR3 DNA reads TGTGCCAGTAGGTGGACAGGGAAGAGTAACACCGGGGAGCTGTTTTTT.

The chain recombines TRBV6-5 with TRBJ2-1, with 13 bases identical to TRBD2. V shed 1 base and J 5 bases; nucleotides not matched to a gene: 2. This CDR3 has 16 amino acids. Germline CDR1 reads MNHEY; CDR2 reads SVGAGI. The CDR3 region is CASSYLGLAGNNEQFF. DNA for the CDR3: TGTGCCAGCAGTTACTTGGGACTAGCGGGGAACAATGAGCAGTTCTTC.

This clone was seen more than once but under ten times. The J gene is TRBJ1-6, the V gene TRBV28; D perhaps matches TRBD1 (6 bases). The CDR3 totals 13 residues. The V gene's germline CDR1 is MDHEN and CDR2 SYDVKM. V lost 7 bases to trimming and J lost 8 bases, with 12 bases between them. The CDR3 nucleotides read TGTGCCAGCATCCCAGGGGTACATTCACCCCTCCACTTT. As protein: CASIPGVHSPLHF.

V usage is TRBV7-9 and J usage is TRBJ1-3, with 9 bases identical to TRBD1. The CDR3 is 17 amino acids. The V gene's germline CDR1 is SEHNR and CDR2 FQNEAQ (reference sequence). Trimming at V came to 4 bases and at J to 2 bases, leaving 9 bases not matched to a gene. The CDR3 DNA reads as TGTGCCAGCAGCTCCTGGAGGACAGGGGCCACTGGAAACACCATATATTTT. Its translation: CASSSWRTGATGNTIYF.

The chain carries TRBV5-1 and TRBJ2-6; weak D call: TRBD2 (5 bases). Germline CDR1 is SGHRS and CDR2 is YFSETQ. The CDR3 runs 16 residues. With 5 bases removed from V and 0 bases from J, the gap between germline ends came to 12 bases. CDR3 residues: CASRGEALSGANVLTF. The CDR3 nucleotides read TGCGCCAGCAGGGGAGAGGCACTCTCTGGGGCCAACGTCCTGACTTTC. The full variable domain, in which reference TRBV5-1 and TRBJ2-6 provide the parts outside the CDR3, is KAGVTQTPRYLIKTRGQQVTLSCSPISGHRSVSWYQQTPGQGLQFLFEYFSETQRNKGNFPGRFSGRQFSNSRSEMNVSTLELGDSALYLCASRGEALSGANVLTFGAGSRLTVL.

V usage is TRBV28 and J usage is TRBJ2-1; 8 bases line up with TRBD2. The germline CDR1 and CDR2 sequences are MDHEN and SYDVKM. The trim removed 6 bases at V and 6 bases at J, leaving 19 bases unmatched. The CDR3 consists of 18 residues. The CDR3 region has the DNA TGTGCCAGCAGGAGTGTCCCAGTAGCGGGACGACCCCTCAATGAGCAGTTCTTC. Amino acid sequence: CASRSVPVAGRPLNEQFF.

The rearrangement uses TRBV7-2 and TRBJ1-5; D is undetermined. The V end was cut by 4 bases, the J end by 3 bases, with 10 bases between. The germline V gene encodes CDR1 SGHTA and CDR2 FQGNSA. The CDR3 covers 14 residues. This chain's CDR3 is CASSSSGINQPQHF. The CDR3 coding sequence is TGTGCCAGCAGCTCATCAGGAATCAATCAGCCCCAGCATTTT.

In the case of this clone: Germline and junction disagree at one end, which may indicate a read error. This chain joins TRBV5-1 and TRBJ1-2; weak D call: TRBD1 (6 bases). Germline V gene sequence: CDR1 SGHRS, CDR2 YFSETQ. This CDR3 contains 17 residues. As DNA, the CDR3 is TGCGCCAGCAGCTTTGGGACGTTGGAGGCACAGGGAACCCCTAATGCCTTC. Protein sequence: CASSFGTLEAQGTPNAF.

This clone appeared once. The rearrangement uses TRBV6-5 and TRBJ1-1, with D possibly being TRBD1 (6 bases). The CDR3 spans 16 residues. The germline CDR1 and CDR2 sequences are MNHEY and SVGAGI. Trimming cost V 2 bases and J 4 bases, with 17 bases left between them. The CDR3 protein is CASSYTAKSGATEAFF. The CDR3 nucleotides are TGTGCCAGCAGTTACACCGCAAAATCAGGGGCCACTGAAGCTTTCTTT.

The CDR3 DNA reads TGTGCCAGCAGCAGATTGGGAATCGGCGGGGAGACCCAGTACTTC. Its translation is CASSRLGIGGETQYF. The gene calls are TRBV5-6 and TRBJ2-5, with a weak D call TRBD2 (5 bases). Germline values: CDR1 SGHDT, CDR2 YYEEEE. The CDR3 has 15 amino acids. Trimming pared 4 bases from V and 5 bases from J, leaving 18 bases between.

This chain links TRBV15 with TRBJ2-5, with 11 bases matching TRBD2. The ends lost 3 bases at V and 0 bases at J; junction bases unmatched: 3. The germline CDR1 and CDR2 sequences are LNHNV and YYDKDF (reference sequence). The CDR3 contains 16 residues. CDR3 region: CATSRGTSGNQETQYF. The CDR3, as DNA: TGTGCCACCAGCAGGGGGACTAGCGGTAACCAAGAGACCCAGTACTTC.

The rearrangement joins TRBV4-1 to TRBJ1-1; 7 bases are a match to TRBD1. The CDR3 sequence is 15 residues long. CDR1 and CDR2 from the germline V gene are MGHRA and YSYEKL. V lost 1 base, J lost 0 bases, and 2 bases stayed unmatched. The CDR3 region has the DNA TGCGCCAGCAGCCAAGGACAGGGCCTGAACACTGAAGCTTTCTTT. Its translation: CASSQGQGLNTEAFF.

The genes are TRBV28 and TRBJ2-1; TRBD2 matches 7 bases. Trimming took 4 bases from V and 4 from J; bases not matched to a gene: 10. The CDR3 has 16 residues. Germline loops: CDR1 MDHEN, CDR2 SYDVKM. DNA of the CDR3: TGTGCCAGCAGTTCCCCCTTAGCGGGTACGTACAATGAGCAGTTCTTC. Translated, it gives CASSSPLAGTYNEQFF.

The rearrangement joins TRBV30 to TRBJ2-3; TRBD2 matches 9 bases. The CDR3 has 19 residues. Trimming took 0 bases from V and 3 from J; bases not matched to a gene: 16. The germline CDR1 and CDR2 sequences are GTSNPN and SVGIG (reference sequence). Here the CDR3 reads CAWSVLTYSSGEETDTQYF. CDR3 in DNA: TGTGCCTGGAGTGTATTAACCTACTCTAGCGGGGAAGAAACAGATACGCAGTATTTT.

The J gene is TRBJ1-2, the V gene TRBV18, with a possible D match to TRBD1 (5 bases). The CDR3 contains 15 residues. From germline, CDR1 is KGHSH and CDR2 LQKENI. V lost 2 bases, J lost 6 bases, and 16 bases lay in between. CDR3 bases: TGTGCCAGCTCACCAGCCGGGACCTGGAGGGATGGCTACACCTTC. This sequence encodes CASSPAGTWRDGYTF.